Below, one TCR beta chain is given with its context. This clonotype was found many times. Its recognized antigen is unknown. Base qualities are missing; no much larger clone stands one base away. The meaning of the sample's time point label: after trial treatment. The treatment or condition label of this sample denotes: LDRT plus nivolumab, ipilimumab, low-dose cyclophosphamide and aspirin (RACIN trial). Donors were enrolled in RACIN, a single-arm phase I dose-escalation trial in which nivolumab, ipilimumab, aspirin, low-dose cyclophosphamide and low-dose radiotherapy were combined. Eligible patients had advanced, TIL-negative solid tumors. The sample is drawn from a study of low-dose radiotherapy and immunotherapy resistance in tumors (dated by TCRdb to 2022 to 2024). Context from the whole study: Patients in Cohort 1 were given 0.5 Gy per fraction every 2 weeks, and the prescribed total PTV dose was 6.5 Gy. Cohort 2 received 1 Gy per fraction every two weeks, with a total of 13 Gy over 26 weeks. Patients were given nivolumab as a 240 mg flat dose every two weeks and ipilimumab at 1 mg/kg every six weeks, with both drugs delivered intravenously. Cyclophosphamide 200 mg/m2 was given intravenously every two weeks, one day before each radiation and immunotherapy administration. Aspirin 300 mg was taken orally once daily by patients for four cycles, starting on cycle 1 day 1. No randomization into treatment groups was done for the people taking part in the trial. Eight patients were included in the translational analysis: three from the first dose cohort and the first five from the second dose cohort.

The data were produced on an Illumina HiSeq 2500. Superscript III and a set of TRAV- and TRBV-specific primers were used to synthesize first-strand cDNA, so that both TCRalpha and TCRbeta chains were covered. TCRs were amplified with Phusion for 20 to 25 PCR cycles, with a constant-region primer paired with the adapter attached to the V primers. The MessageAmp II aRNA Amplification Kit was used to amplify the isolated mRNA, with in vitro transcription run for approximately 15 hours at 37 degrees C. The Dynabeads mRNA DIRECT Purification Kit was used to isolate mRNA for TCR sequencing. A second approximately 24-cycle Phusion PCR added indexed Illumina adapters, and products were purified with AMPure XP beads. In the paper's pipeline: Custom Perl scripts pooled TCR sequences encoding the same protein, removed out-of-frame sequences and computed each clonotype's abundance. TCR sequences supported by only a single read were excluded from analysis. The metrics used to describe the repertoires included Shannon entropy, Gini index, clonality, richness, and the frequency of TCRs shared between repertoires. TCRdb reran the public reads through fastp at Q25 and MiXCR, keeping productive beta chains. Identical CDR3 protein sequences are pooled into one entry, listed with their most common genes and DNA. The V and J calls and clone size come from TCRdb's table, not from the authors' own analysis. In this sample the table shows 35,000 to 50,000 distinct CDR3 sequences, 25% to 30% of which occur a single time. The ten largest clones add up to roughly a tenth of the sample.

The V and J ends are trimmed by 5 bases and 2 bases, leaving 10 bases between them. From the germline V gene (reference sequence), CDR1 is MNHEY and CDR2 is SMNVEV. From its cysteine to its phenylalanine, the CDR3 spans 13 amino acids. Only CDR3 DNA is held: 39 bases, read in frame from base 1. This receptor chain uses TRBV27 and TRBJ2-7, with no D gene named confidently. The sample was PBMCs, taken after low-dose radiotherapy plus immunotherapy. The receptor was isolated from a male donor with prostate cancer. This receptor carries the CDR3 CASSPAGTYEQYF. The nucleotide sequence reads as follows: TGTGCCAGCAGTCCGGCTGGGACCTACGAGCAGTACTTC.